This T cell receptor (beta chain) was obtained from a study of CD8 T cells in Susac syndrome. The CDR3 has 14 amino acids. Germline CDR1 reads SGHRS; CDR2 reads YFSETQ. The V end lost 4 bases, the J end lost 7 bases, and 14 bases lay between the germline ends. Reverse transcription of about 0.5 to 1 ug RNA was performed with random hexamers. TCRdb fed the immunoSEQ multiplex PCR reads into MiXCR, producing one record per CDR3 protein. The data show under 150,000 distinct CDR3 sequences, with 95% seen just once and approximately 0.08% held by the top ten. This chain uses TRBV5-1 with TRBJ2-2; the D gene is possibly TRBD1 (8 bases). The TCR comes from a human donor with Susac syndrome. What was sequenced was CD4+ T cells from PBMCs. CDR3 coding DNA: TGCGCCAGCAGCCTGGACAGGGAGGGCGGGGAGCTGTTTTTT. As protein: CASSLDREGGELFF.